The 14 T cell receptor beta chains in this list originate from one sample, sequenced in a study of cytotoxic CD8 clonotypes in ibrutinib-treated CLL. Sequencing was performed with immunoSEQ multiplex PCR; in TCRdb, only in-frame clones are kept and a portion is missing. The table has some 300,000 clones, more than 65% seen once. Sample: PBMCs, taken before ibrutinib treatment. These receptors all stem from a human donor with chronic lymphocytic leukemia.

The chain couples TRBV19 to TRBJ2-2; D is undetermined. CDR3 size: 14 residues. V lost 3 bases and J lost 2, with 7 bases in between. The germline CDR1 and CDR2 sequences are LNHDA and SQIVND (reference sequence). The CDR3 DNA reads as TGTGCCAGTAGTATGATTCCAAACACCGGGGAGCTGTTTTTT. Protein: CASSMIPNTGELFF.

CDR3 coding DNA: TGTGCCATCAGTGAGGACACAGACTACGAGCAGTACTTC. Protein product: CAISEDTDYEQYF. The J gene is TRBJ2-7, the V gene TRBV10-3; D is unresolved. Trimming left V 2 bases short and J 3 bases short, with 8 bases between. This CDR3 has 13 amino acids. Germline-derived CDR1 and CDR2 are ENHRY and SYGVKD.

The rearrangement joins TRBV2 to TRBJ2-1, with 7 bases fitting TRBD2. Germline-derived CDR1 and CDR2 are SNHLY and FYNNEI. J lost 5 bases, V lost 6 bases, and 10 bases had no gene match. The CDR3 length is 15 residues. CDR3 protein: CASRGLAGENNEQFF. CDR3 in DNA: TGTGCCAGCAGAGGCCTGGCGGGAGAAAACAATGAGCAGTTCTTC.

The chain carries TRBV29-1 and TRBJ1-2; 7 bases match TRBD1. The junction had 5 bases not matched to a gene; V was cut back by 6 bases and J by 1 base. Germline lookup yields CDR1 SQVTM and CDR2 ANQGSEA. This CDR3 spans 13 amino acids. DNA for the CDR3: TGCAGCGTCCCGGGACAGAGTAACTATGGCTACACCTTC. As protein: CSVPGQSNYGYTF. Full variable domain (remainder filled in from reference TRBV29-1 and TRBJ1-2): SAVISQKPSRDICQRGTSLTIQCQVDSQVTMMFWYRQQPGQSLTLIATANQGSEATYESGFVIDKFPISRPNLTFSTLTVSNMSPEDSSIYLCSVPGQSNYGYTFGSGTRLTVV.

The sample holds one count of this clone. The gene calls are TRBV18 and TRBJ2-7, with no clear D. V gave up 2 bases and J gave up 4 bases, with 12 bases separating them. Germline V gives CDR1 KGHSH, CDR2 LQKENI. The CDR3 is made up of 14 amino acids. CDR3: CASSPDLQIYEQYF. The CDR3 nucleotides are TGTGCCAGCTCACCAGATTTACAGATTTACGAGCAGTACTTC.

This chain links TRBV6-1 with TRBJ1-5, with D possibly TRBD1 on 6 matching bases. This CDR3 has 17 amino acids. The V and J ends lost 4 bases and 6 bases respectively, with 22 bases between them. Germline values: CDR1 MNHNS, CDR2 SASEGT. The DNA for the CDR3 is TGTGCCAGCAGTGCAAATAGAGGCAGGGGTTATGGTCAGCCCCAGCATTTT. Protein product: CASSANRGRGYGQPQHF.

This chain uses TRBV15 with TRBJ2-1; D is unresolved. Germline V gene lookup returns CDR1 LNHNV and CDR2 YYDKDF (reference sequence). With 4 bases removed from V and 9 bases from J, the gap between germline ends came to 13 bases. The CDR3 spans 13 residues. Here the CDR3 DNA reads TGTGCCACCAGCAAGATAAGGCCGGGTGAGCAGTTCTTC. This sequence encodes CATSKIRPGEQFF.

This clone was observed a handful of times. The chain carries TRBV7-9 and TRBJ1-1; the D gene is possibly TRBD1 (6 bases). V lost 5 bases and J lost 5, with 30 bases in between. Germline values: CDR1 SEHNR, CDR2 FQNEAQ (reference sequence). The CDR3 covers 19 residues. The CDR3 sequence: CASSPHTPRSFTGLTEAFF. DNA of the CDR3: TGTGCCAGCAGCCCCCATACCCCTAGGTCGTTCACAGGGTTGACTGAAGCTTTCTTT.

The chain links TRBV5-4 to TRBJ2-1, with 8 bases matching TRBD2. The CDR3 is made up of 16 amino acids. The V segment lost 1 base and the J segment 4 bases; nucleotides outside the gene matches: 7. Germline V gene lookup returns CDR1 SGHNT and CDR2 YYREEE (reference sequence). The CDR3 loop is CASSLSSGSKYNEQFF. DNA for the CDR3: TGTGCCAGCAGCTTGTCGAGCGGGAGCAAATACAATGAGCAGTTCTTC.

V and J are TRBV5-1 and TRBJ1-1, with TRBD1 as a possible D gene (5 bases). Trimming removed 0 bases from V and 1 base from J, with 7 bases in between. Germline CDR1 and CDR2: SGHRS and YFSETQ. The CDR3 sequence is 14 residues long. The CDR3 here is CASSLAGQNTEAFF. DNA of the CDR3: TGCGCCAGCAGCTTGGCCGGACAGAACACTGAAGCTTTCTTT.

The V call is TRBV27, the J call TRBJ2-3; D is possibly TRBD1 or TRBD2 (5 bases each). V lost 4 bases to trimming and J lost 6 bases, with 20 bases between them. Germline V gene data show CDR1 as MNHEY and CDR2 as SMNVEV (reference sequence). CDR3 length: 16 amino acids. CDR3 sequence (DNA): TGTGCCAGCAGTTCCCGGGACCACTACAAGATGGATACGCAGTATTTT. Protein sequence: CASSSRDHYKMDTQYF.

CDR3 DNA: TGTGCCAGCAGTCTGGACGACAGGGGGATGAACACTGAAGCTTTCTTT. Translated, it gives CASSLDDRGMNTEAFF. The chain couples TRBV27 to TRBJ1-1, with 9 bases fitting TRBD1. CDR3 size: 16 residues. Germline CDR1 reads MNHEY; CDR2 reads SMNVEV (reference sequence). V shed 5 bases, J shed 0 bases, and the junction held 7 bases outside the gene matches.

The chain employs TRBV28 and TRBJ2-7, with D tentatively TRBD2 (6 bases). The CDR3 runs to 17 residues. V lost 5 bases and J lost 0, with 20 bases in between. CDR1 and CDR2 (germline): MDHEN, SYDVKM. Written as DNA, the CDR3 is TGTGCCAGCAGTGGTTCCCTCGGATTAGCGGACTCCTACGAGCAGTACTTC. Protein product: CASSGSLGLADSYEQYF.

The V call is TRBV10-2, the J call TRBJ2-2, with D unresolved. V was trimmed by 6 bases and J by 0 bases, leaving 14 bases between them. Germline V lookup: CDR1 WSHSY, CDR2 SAAADI. This CDR3 is built from 16 residues. CDR3: CASSPARNANTGELFF. CDR3 nucleotides: TGCGCCAGCAGCCCTGCTAGGAACGCGAACACCGGGGAGCTGTTTTTT.